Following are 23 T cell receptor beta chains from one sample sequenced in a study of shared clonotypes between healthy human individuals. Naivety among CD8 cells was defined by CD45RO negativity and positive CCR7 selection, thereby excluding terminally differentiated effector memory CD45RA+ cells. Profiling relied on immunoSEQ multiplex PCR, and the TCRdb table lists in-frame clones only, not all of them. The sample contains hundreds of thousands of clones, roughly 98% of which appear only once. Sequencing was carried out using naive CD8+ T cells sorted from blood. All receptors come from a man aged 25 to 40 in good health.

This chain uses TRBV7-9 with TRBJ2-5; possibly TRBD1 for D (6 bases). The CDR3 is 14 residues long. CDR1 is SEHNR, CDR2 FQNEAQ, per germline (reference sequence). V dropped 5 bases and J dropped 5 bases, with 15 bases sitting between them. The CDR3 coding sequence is TGTGCCAGCAGCCCGAGACAGGCGGCGGAGACCCAGTACTTC. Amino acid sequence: CASSPRQAAETQYF.

In nucleotides, the CDR3 is TGTGCCAGCAGGGTAGCGGGAGGGACCTACAATGAGCAGTTCTTC. Protein sequence: CASRVAGGTYNEQFF. The chain links TRBV2 to TRBJ2-1; 11 bases align to TRBD2. The CDR3 spans 15 residues. J was trimmed by 2 bases and V by 6 bases; bases with no gene match: 3. Germline V gene data show CDR1 as SNHLY and CDR2 as FYNNEI.

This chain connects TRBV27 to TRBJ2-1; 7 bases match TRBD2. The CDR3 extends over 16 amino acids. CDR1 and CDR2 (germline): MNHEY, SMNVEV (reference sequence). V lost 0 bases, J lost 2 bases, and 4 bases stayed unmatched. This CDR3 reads CASSLSDAGAYNEQFF. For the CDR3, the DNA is TGTGCCAGCAGTTTATCGGACGCGGGAGCCTACAATGAGCAGTTCTTC.

The CDR3 DNA reads TGTGCCTGGAGTCGCCTAGCCTCCAATCAGCCCCAGCATTTT. Its translation is CAWSRLASNQPQHF. The genes are TRBV30 and TRBJ1-5; D remains ambiguous. V was cut by 2 bases and J by 3 bases, with 11 bases left in between. Germline V gene lookup returns CDR1 GTSNPN and CDR2 SVGIG (reference sequence). This CDR3 is 14 amino acids long.

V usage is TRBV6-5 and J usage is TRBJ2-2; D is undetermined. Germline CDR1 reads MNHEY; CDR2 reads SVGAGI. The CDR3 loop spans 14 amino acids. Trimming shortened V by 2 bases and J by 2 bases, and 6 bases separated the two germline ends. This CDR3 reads CASSYLKNTGELFF. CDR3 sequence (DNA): TGTGCCAGCAGTTACCTCAAAAACACCGGGGAGCTGTTTTTT.

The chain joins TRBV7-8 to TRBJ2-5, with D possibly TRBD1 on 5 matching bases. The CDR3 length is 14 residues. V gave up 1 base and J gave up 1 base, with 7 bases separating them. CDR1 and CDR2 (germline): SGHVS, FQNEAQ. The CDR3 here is CASSLGRVQETQYF. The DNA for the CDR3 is TGTGCCAGCAGCTTAGGCAGGGTCCAAGAGACCCAGTACTTC.

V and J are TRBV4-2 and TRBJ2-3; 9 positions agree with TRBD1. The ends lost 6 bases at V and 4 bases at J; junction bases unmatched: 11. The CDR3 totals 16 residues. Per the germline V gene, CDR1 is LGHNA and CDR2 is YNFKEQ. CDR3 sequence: CASRPEQGAGSDTQYF. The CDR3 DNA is TGTGCCAGCAGGCCTGAACAGGGGGCAGGATCAGATACGCAGTATTTT.

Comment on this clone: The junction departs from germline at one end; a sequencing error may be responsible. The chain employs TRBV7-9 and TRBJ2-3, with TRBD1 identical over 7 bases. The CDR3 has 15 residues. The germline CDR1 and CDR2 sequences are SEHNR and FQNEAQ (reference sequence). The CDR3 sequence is CASSLIRDSKDTQYF. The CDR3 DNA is TGTGCCAGCAGCTTAATAAGGGACAGCAAAGATACGCAGTATTTT. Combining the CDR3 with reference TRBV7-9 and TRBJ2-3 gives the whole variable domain DTGVSQNPRHKITKRGQNVTFRCDPISEHNRLYWYRQTLGQGPEFLTYFQNEAQLEKSRLLSDRFSAERPKGSFSTLEIQRTEQGDSAMYLCASSLIRDSKDTQYFGPGTRLTVL.

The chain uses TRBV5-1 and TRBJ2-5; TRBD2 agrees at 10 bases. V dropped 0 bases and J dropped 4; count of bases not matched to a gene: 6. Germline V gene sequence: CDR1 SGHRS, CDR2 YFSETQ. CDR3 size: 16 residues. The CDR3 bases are TGCGCCAGCAGCTTGGCCATAGCGGGAGGTAGAGAGACCCAGTACTTC. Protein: CASSLAIAGGRETQYF.

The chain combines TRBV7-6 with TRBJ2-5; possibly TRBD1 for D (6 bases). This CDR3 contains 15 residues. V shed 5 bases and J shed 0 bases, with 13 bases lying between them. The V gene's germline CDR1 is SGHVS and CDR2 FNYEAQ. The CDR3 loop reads CASSPGQLYQETQYF. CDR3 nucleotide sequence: TGTGCCAGCAGCCCGGGACAATTGTACCAAGAGACCCAGTACTTC. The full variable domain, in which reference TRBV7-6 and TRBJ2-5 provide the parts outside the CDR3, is GAGVSQSPRYKVTKRGQDVALRCDPISGHVSLYWYRQALGQGPEFLTYFNYEAQQDKSGLPNDRFSAERPEGSISTLTIQRTEQRDSAMYRCASSPGQLYQETQYFGPGTRLLVL.

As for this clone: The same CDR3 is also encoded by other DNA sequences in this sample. CDR3: CASSLGTGTSTDTQYF. CDR3 sequence (DNA): TGTGCCAGCAGCTTAGGTACAGGGACTAGCACAGATACGCAGTATTTT. This chain joins TRBV7-9 and TRBJ2-3; either TRBD1 or TRBD2 may fit D (6 bases each). Looked up from germline, CDR1 is SEHNR and CDR2 is FQNEAQ (reference sequence). This CDR3 has 16 residues. Deletions cut 1 base from V and 0 bases from J, with 11 bases between.

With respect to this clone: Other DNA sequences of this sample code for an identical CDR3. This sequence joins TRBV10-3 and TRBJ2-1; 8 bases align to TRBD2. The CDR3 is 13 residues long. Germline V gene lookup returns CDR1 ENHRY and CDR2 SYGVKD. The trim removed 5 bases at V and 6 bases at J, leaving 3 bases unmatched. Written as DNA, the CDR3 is TGTGCCATCAGTCTTAGCGGGGCCAATGAGCAGTTCTTC. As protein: CAISLSGANEQFF.

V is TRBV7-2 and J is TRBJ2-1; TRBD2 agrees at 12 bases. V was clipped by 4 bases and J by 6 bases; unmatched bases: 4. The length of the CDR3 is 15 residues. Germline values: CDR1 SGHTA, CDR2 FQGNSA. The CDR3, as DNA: TGTGCCAGCAGCTACCTAGCGGGAGGGGCCAATGAGCAGTTCTTC. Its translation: CASSYLAGGANEQFF.

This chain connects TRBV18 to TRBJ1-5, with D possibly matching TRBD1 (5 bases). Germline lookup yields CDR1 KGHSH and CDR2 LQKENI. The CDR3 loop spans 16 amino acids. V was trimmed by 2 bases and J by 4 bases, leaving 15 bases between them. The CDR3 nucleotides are TGTGCCAGCTCACCAGAAGAGATGGGACGGAATCAGCCCCAGCATTTT. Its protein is CASSPEEMGRNQPQHF.

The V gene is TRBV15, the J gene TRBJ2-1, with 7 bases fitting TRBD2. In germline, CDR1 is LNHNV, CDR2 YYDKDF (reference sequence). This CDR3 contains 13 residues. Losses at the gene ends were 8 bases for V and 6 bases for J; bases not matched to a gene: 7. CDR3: CATGELALNEQFF. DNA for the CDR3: TGTGCCACCGGAGAACTAGCGCTCAATGAGCAGTTCTTC.

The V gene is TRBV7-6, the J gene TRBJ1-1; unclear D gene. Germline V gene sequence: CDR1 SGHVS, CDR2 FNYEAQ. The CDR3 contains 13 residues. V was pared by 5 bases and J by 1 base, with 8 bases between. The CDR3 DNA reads TGTGCCAGCAGCCAAATAGAGAACACTGAAGCTTTCTTT. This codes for CASSQIENTEAFF.

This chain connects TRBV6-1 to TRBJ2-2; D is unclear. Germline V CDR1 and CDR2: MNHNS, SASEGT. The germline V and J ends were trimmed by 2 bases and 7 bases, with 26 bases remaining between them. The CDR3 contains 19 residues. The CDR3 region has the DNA TGTGCCAGCAGTGAATCTGTCAGGTTGACCGGAAGTTGGTACGGGGAGCTGTTTTTT. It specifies CASSESVRLTGSWYGELFF.

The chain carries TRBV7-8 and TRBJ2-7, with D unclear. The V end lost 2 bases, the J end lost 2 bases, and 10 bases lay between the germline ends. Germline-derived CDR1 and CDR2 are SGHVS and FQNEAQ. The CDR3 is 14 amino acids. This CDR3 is CASSLIGSPYEQYF. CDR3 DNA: TGTGCCAGCAGCTTAATAGGCAGCCCCTACGAGCAGTACTTC.

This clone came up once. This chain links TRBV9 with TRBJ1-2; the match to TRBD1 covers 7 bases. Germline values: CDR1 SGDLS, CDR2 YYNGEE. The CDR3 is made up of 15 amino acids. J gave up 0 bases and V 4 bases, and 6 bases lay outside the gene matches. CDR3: CASSLYRGTNYGYTF. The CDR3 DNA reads TGTGCCAGCAGCCTATACAGGGGTACTAACTATGGCTACACCTTC.

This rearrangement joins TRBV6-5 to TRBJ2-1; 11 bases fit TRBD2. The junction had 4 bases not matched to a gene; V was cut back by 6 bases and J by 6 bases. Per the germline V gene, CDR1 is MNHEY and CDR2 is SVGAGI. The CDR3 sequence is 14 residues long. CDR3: CASRKLAGVNEQFF. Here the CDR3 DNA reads TGTGCCAGCAGGAAACTAGCGGGAGTCAATGAGCAGTTCTTC.

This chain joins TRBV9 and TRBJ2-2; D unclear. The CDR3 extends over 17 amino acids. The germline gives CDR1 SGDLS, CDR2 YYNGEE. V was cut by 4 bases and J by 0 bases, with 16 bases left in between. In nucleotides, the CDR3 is TGTGCCAGCAGCCCGGAAGCGAAGACACCGAACACCGGGGAGCTGTTTTTT. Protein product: CASSPEAKTPNTGELFF.

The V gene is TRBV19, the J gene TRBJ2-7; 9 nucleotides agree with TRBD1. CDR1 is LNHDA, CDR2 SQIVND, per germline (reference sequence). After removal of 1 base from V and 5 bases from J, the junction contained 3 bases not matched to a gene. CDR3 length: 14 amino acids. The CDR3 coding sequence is TGTGCCAGTAGTATAGCGGGACAGGGAGACGAGCAGTACTTC. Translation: CASSIAGQGDEQYF.

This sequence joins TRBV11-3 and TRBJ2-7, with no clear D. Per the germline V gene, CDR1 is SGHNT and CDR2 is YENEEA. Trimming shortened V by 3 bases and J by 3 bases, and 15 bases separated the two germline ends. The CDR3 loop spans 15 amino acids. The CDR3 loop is CASSFGPAHLYEQYF. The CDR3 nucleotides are TGTGCCAGCAGCTTCGGACCCGCACATCTCTACGAGCAGTACTTC.